The 20 T cell receptor beta chains listed next were all sequenced from one sample in a study of cytomegalovirus exposure and HLA in healthy donors. The PCR used 60 Vbeta and 13 Jbeta primers. Method: immunoSEQ multiplex PCR; TCRdb's copy keeps in-frame clones and lacks some. The table records around 130,000 clones, around 80% of them present only once. The sequencing sample was made of PBMCs. The origin of the receptors is a man aged 25-40 years in good health and CMV-seronegative.

V is TRBV28 and J is TRBJ2-2, with a weak D call TRBD1 (5 bases). Trimming left V 7 bases short and J 5 bases short, with 11 bases between. The V gene's germline CDR1 is MDHEN and CDR2 SYDVKM. This CDR3 has 13 amino acids. In DNA, the CDR3 is TGTGCCAGCACCGCCCAGGGTACCGGGGAGCTGTTTTTT. It encodes CASTAQGTGELFF.

V usage is TRBV7-6 and J usage is TRBJ2-5; TRBD2 aligns across 9 bases. Gene TRBJ2-7 matches the end of the DNA better, so the J call may be wrong. Germline V gene sequence: CDR1 SGHVS, CDR2 FNYEAQ. The CDR3 is made up of 18 amino acids. Here the CDR3 reads CASSFAAGGTKSSYEQYF. In DNA, the CDR3 is TGTGCCAGCAGCTTTGCGGCGGGGGGGACGAAAAGCTCCTACGAGCAGTACTTC.

The chain has TRBV28 and TRBJ1-2; possible D gene TRBD1, 5 bases. This CDR3 has 14 residues. Per the germline V gene, CDR1 is MDHEN and CDR2 is SYDVKM. V lost 5 bases to trimming and J lost 7 bases, with 17 bases between them. CDR3 loop: CASSKWQGLFGYTF. CDR3 in DNA: TGTGCCAGCAGTAAGTGGCAGGGTCTTTTTGGCTACACCTTC.

The rearrangement uses TRBV7-9 and TRBJ2-1, with 7 bases matching TRBD1. There are 14 residues in the CDR3. Looked up from germline, CDR1 is SEHNR and CDR2 is FQNEAQ (reference sequence). V gave up 5 bases and J gave up 6 bases; unmatched junction bases: 7. CDR3 in DNA: TGTGCCAGCAGCCCCGACAGGGTTTTCAATGAGCAGTTCTTC. It encodes CASSPDRVFNEQFF.

The rearrangement uses TRBV10-1 and TRBJ2-3; the match to TRBD2 covers 12 bases. CDR3 length: 17 residues. The trim removed 6 bases at V and 4 bases at J, leaving 11 bases unmatched. Germline V gene lookup returns CDR1 WNHNN and CDR2 SYGVQD (reference sequence). This chain's CDR3 is CASRSPPSGGVADTQYF. The CDR3 DNA follows: TGCGCCAGCAGAAGCCCTCCTAGCGGGGGGGTGGCAGATACGCAGTATTTT.

The J gene is TRBJ2-7, the V gene TRBV6-5, with 7 bases that match TRBD1. The ends lost 5 bases at V and 0 bases at J; junction bases unmatched: 4. The CDR3 has 14 residues. Germline loops: CDR1 MNHEY, CDR2 SVGAGI. CDR3 amino acids: CASSKDRVSYEQYF. The CDR3, as DNA: TGTGCCAGCAGTAAAGACAGGGTCTCCTACGAGCAGTACTTC.

The rearrangement joins TRBV6-5 to TRBJ2-1, with 8 bases matching TRBD1. Germline CDR1 and CDR2: MNHEY and SVGAGI. The CDR3 contains 15 residues. The V gene end was trimmed by 6 bases and the J gene end by 0 bases; junction bases not matched to a gene: 4. CDR3 loop: CASRTDRGSYNEQFF. CDR3 nucleotides: TGTGCCAGCAGAACCGACAGGGGCTCCTACAATGAGCAGTTCTTC.

The J gene is TRBJ1-4, the V gene TRBV5-1; no reliable D call. Trimming stripped 3 bases from V and 3 bases from J, with 15 bases between. Germline values: CDR1 SGHRS, CDR2 YFSETQ. CDR3 length: 16 amino acids. The CDR3 coding sequence is TGCGCCAGCAGCTCGACGGCCGGGAGGCCTAATGAAAAACTGTTTTTT. Translated, it gives CASSSTAGRPNEKLFF. The variable domain in full, completed from reference TRBV5-1 and TRBJ1-4, reads KAGVTQTPRYLIKTRGQQVTLSCSPISGHRSVSWYQQTPGQGLQFLFEYFSETQRNKGNFPGRFSGRQFSNSRSEMNVSTLELGDSALYLCASSSTAGRPNEKLFFGSGTQLSVL.

The gene calls are TRBV6-6 and TRBJ2-5; D remains unclear. The CDR3 is made up of 14 amino acids. CDR1 and CDR2 (germline): MNHNY, SVGAGI (reference sequence). The germline V and J ends were trimmed by 2 bases and 5 bases, with 12 bases remaining between them. CDR3 in DNA: TGTGCCAGCAGTTACGTACGGCGGTGGGAGACCCAGTACTTC. Its protein is CASSYVRRWETQYF.

The chain is built from TRBV7-9 and TRBJ2-7, with 8 bases identical to TRBD2. The CDR3 is 13 residues long. The germline gives CDR1 SEHNR, CDR2 FQNEAQ (reference sequence). The V gene end was trimmed by 4 bases and the J gene end by 4 bases; junction bases not matched to a gene: 3. CDR3 region: CASSSGLAYEQYF. In nucleotides, the CDR3 is TGTGCCAGCAGCTCCGGACTAGCTTACGAGCAGTACTTC. The full variable domain, in which reference TRBV7-9 and TRBJ2-7 provide the parts outside the CDR3, is DTGVSQNPRHKITKRGQNVTFRCDPISEHNRLYWYRQTLGQGPEFLTYFQNEAQLEKSRLLSDRFSAERPKGSFSTLEIQRTEQGDSAMYLCASSSGLAYEQYFGPGTRLTVT.

This clone was seen only a few times. The chain employs TRBV7-2 and TRBJ1-1; maybe TRBD1 (5 bases). CDR1 is SGHTA, CDR2 FQGNSA, per germline. V was cut by 0 bases and J by 4 bases, with 15 bases left in between. This CDR3 is 16 amino acids long. The CDR3 reads CASSLAQSVGGTEAFF. The CDR3 nucleotides are TGTGCCAGCAGCTTAGCGCAGAGTGTGGGGGGCACTGAAGCTTTCTTT.

This clone was seen a single time. This chain connects TRBV6-7 to TRBJ2-5; D ambiguous. TRBV6-7 is designated an ORF whose function remains uncertain. The length of the CDR3 is 13 residues. V gave up 2 bases and J gave up 3 bases, with 7 bases separating them. CDR3 residues: CASSYETEETQYF. The CDR3 DNA sequence: TGTGCCAGCAGTTACGAAACAGAAGAGACCCAGTACTTC.

This sequence joins TRBV5-1 and TRBJ2-1; 8 nucleotides align to TRBD1. The CDR3 consists of 15 residues. The germline V gene encodes CDR1 SGHRS and CDR2 YFSETQ. The junction had 4 bases not matched to a gene; V was cut back by 3 bases and J by 2 bases. CDR3 bases: TGCGCCAGCAGCTGGGGGGACAGGACCTACAATGAGCAGTTCTTC. Amino acids: CASSWGDRTYNEQFF.

This clone has only a few counts. This chain uses TRBV6-5 with TRBJ1-1, with a possible D match to TRBD1 (6 bases). V was trimmed by 6 bases and J by 4 bases, leaving 18 bases between them. The CDR3 extends over 15 amino acids. Germline CDR1 and CDR2: MNHEY and SVGAGI. The CDR3 sequence is CASRPPRKGVTEAFF. Here the CDR3 DNA reads TGTGCCAGCAGACCCCCCCGAAAGGGGGTCACTGAAGCTTTCTTT.

The rearrangement uses TRBV7-2 and TRBJ2-7, with 15 bases identical to TRBD2. CDR3 length: 19 residues. The germline gives CDR1 SGHTA, CDR2 FQGNSA. J gave up 5 bases and V 2 bases, and 13 bases lay outside the gene matches. The CDR3 DNA follows: TGTGCCAGCAGCTTAATCGGGATTTGGACTAGCGGGAGGGCCAACGAGCAGTACTTC. As protein: CASSLIGIWTSGRANEQYF. Variable domain in full (rest from reference TRBV7-2 and TRBJ2-7): GAGVSQSPSNKVTEKGKDVELRCDPISGHTALYWYRQSLGQGLEFLIYFQGNSAPDKSGLPSDRFSAERTGGSVSTLTIQRTQQEDSAVYLCASSLIGIWTSGRANEQYFGPGTRLTVT.

This clone was seen just once. The rearrangement joins TRBV28 to TRBJ2-7, with D tentatively TRBD1 (6 bases). Germline values: CDR1 MDHEN, CDR2 SYDVKM. The CDR3 has 14 amino acids. Trimming left V 5 bases short and J 0 bases short, with 11 bases between. In nucleotides, the CDR3 is TGTGCCAGCAGTCACCGGGACAACTCCTACGAGCAGTACTTC. This encodes CASSHRDNSYEQYF.

This sequence joins TRBV28 and TRBJ2-1; TRBD2 aligns across 14 bases. The J segment lost 10 bases and the V segment lost 4 bases, leaving 12 bases of the junction unmatched. Per germline, CDR1 MDHEN and CDR2 SYDVKM. The CDR3 spans 17 residues. CDR3 sequence: CASSSPGTSGSGREQFF. The DNA of the CDR3 is TGTGCCAGCAGTTCACCCGGGACTAGCGGGAGCGGTAGGGAGCAGTTCTTC.

This clone was seen repeatedly, ten times or more. CDR3 DNA: TGCGCCAGCAGCTTGGCGCAGAAGGGGGATGAGCAGTTCTTC. Amino acids: CASSLAQKGDEQFF. This chain uses TRBV5-1 with TRBJ2-1; D is perhaps TRBD1 (6 bases). Germline values: CDR1 SGHRS, CDR2 YFSETQ. This CDR3 contains 14 residues. Trimming cost V 0 bases and J 8 bases, with 12 bases left between them.

This clone was seen once. The chain is built from TRBV27 and TRBJ2-3; possible D gene TRBD2, 6 bases. CDR1 MNHEY and CDR2 SMNVEV come from the germline V gene (reference sequence). The V end lost 4 bases, the J end lost 6 bases, and 14 bases lay between the germline ends. The CDR3 loop spans 14 amino acids. CDR3 bases: TGTGCCAGCAGTTCCAGTTGGGCGGGGGATACGCAGTATTTT. As protein: CASSSSWAGDTQYF.

The rearrangement uses TRBV5-1 and TRBJ2-1, with D maybe TRBD2 (6 bases). The V and J ends lost 4 bases and 4 bases respectively, with 6 bases between them. This CDR3 spans 12 amino acids. The germline V gene encodes CDR1 SGHRS and CDR2 YFSETQ. The CDR3 is CASSREYNEQFF. The CDR3 bases are TGCGCCAGCAGCCGGGAGTACAATGAGCAGTTCTTC.